Below are 20 T cell receptor beta chains sequenced from a single sample in a study of identifying expanded T cells in peripheral blood. Data came from immunoSEQ multiplex PCR; TCRdb stores just in-frame clones and leaves some out. The sample lists fewer than 110,000 clones; 87% were seen once. The sample was blood. Every receptor here comes from a person between 18 and 75 years old in good health.

The J gene is TRBJ2-5, the V gene TRBV6-5, with 11 bases lining up with TRBD2. V was clipped by 0 bases and J by 4 bases; unmatched bases: 4. This CDR3 spans 16 amino acids. Germline lookup yields CDR1 MNHEY and CDR2 SVGAGI. The CDR3 loop is CASSYSLAGDGETQYF. In DNA, the CDR3 is TGTGCCAGCAGTTACTCACTAGCGGGGGATGGAGAGACCCAGTACTTC.

This chain uses TRBV15 with TRBJ1-1, with TRBD1 matching 9 bases. There are 17 residues in the CDR3. V was clipped by 2 bases and J by 1 base; unmatched bases: 8. The germline gives CDR1 LNHNV, CDR2 YYDKDF (reference sequence). In nucleotides, the CDR3 is TGTGCCACCAGCAGACAGGACAGGGGCCTAGGGAACACTGAAGCTTTCTTT. Translating gives CATSRQDRGLGNTEAFF.

This clone was detected once. This chain uses TRBV5-8 with TRBJ2-1, with 13 nucleotides matching TRBD2. Germline trimming cut 0 bases from V and 4 bases from J; bases unmatched to any gene: 4. Germline V gene data show CDR1 as SGHTS and CDR2 as YDEGEE. CDR3 length equals 17 residues. CDR3 loop: CASSLVLAGGFYNEQFF. DNA for the CDR3: TGTGCCAGCAGCTTGGTACTAGCGGGGGGGTTTTACAATGAGCAGTTCTTC.

The chain uses TRBV13 and TRBJ2-5, with 10 positions matching TRBD1. V lost 0 bases, J lost 5 bases, and 9 bases stayed unmatched. The CDR3 spans 17 residues. In germline, CDR1 is PRHDT, CDR2 FYEKMQ (reference sequence). CDR3 DNA sequence: TGTGCCAGCAGCTTAGGCCTCGTGACAGGGGGCGGTGAGACCCAGTACTTC. This encodes CASSLGLVTGGGETQYF.

The J gene is TRBJ2-3, the V gene TRBV5-1; D perhaps matches TRBD1 (5 bases). Deletions cut 4 bases from V and 4 bases from J, with 16 bases between. Germline V gives CDR1 SGHRS, CDR2 YFSETQ. CDR3 length: 15 residues. As DNA, the CDR3 is TGCGCCAGCAGCGACTCAGGGTATGTAGCAGATACGCAGTATTTT. As protein: CASSDSGYVADTQYF. Based on the CDR3 plus reference TRBV5-1 and TRBJ2-3, the full variable domain is KAGVTQTPRYLIKTRGQQVTLSCSPISGHRSVSWYQQTPGQGLQFLFEYFSETQRNKGNFPGRFSGRQFSNSRSEMNVSTLELGDSALYLCASSDSGYVADTQYFGPGTRLTVL.

The rearrangement links TRBV6-1 to TRBJ2-1; 9 bases are a match to TRBD2. The V gene end was trimmed by 4 bases and the J gene end by 5 bases; junction bases not matched to a gene: 9. This CDR3 spans 16 amino acids. Germline-derived CDR1 and CDR2 are MNHNS and SASEGT. CDR3 sequence reads: CASSGLADGKDNEQFF. As DNA, the CDR3 is TGTGCCAGCAGTGGACTAGCGGATGGTAAGGACAATGAGCAGTTCTTC.

The genes are TRBV2 and TRBJ2-5; 7 positions agree with TRBD2. This CDR3 is built from 14 residues. V gave up 6 bases and J gave up 1 base; unmatched junction bases: 5. Per the germline V gene, CDR1 is SNHLY and CDR2 is FYNNEI. Here the CDR3 DNA reads TGTGCCAGCAGGTCTACTAGCGCCCAAGAGACCCAGTACTTC. Translation gives CASRSTSAQETQYF. The full variable domain, its missing parts supplied by reference TRBV2 and TRBJ2-5, is EPEVTQTPSHQVTQMGQEVILRCVPISNHLYFYWYRQILGQKVEFLVSFYNNEISEKSEIFDDQFSVERPDGSNFTLKIRSTKLEDSAMYFCASRSTSAQETQYFGPGTRLLVL.

The rearrangement uses TRBV7-9 and TRBJ1-1; no clear D gene. The CDR3 extends over 12 amino acids. Trimming left V 8 bases short and J 4 bases short, with 11 bases between. Looked up from germline, CDR1 is SEHNR and CDR2 is FQNEAQ (reference sequence). The CDR3 DNA reads TGTGCCAGCCTATTATGGGGCACTGAAGCTTTCTTT. This encodes CASLLWGTEAFF. Variable domain in full (rest from reference TRBV7-9 and TRBJ1-1): DTGVSQNPRHKITKRGQNVTFRCDPISEHNRLYWYRQTLGQGPEFLTYFQNEAQLEKSRLLSDRFSAERPKGSFSTLEIQRTEQGDSAMYLCASLLWGTEAFFGQGTRLTVV.

The genes are TRBV6-5 and TRBJ1-2, with D perhaps TRBD1 (6 bases). Trimming cost V 3 bases and J 8 bases, with 22 bases left between them. Germline lookup yields CDR1 MNHEY and CDR2 SVGAGI. This CDR3 has 16 residues. The CDR3 loop is CASSYHGQRGARGYTF. In DNA, the CDR3 is TGTGCCAGCAGTTATCACGGGCAGCGGGGGGCACGAGGCTACACCTTC.

The chain recombines TRBV6-1 with TRBJ1-1; no firm D call. The CDR3 sequence is 14 residues long. Trimming removed 2 bases at V and 2 bases at J, with 9 bases between. Germline V gene sequence: CDR1 MNHNS, CDR2 SASEGT. The CDR3 is CASSETWANTEAFF. The CDR3 DNA reads TGTGCCAGCAGTGAAACTTGGGCTAACACTGAAGCTTTCTTT.

This clone was recorded a few times. The gene calls are TRBV10-1 and TRBJ1-1; D perhaps matches TRBD1 (5 bases). Germline V lookup: CDR1 WNHNN, CDR2 SYGVQD (reference sequence). Trimming removed 11 bases at V and 3 bases at J, with 13 bases between. The CDR3 sequence is 12 residues long. CDR3 bases: TGCGCCGGCTCCCCGGGGCACACTGAAGCTTTCTTT. It codes for CAGSPGHTEAFF.

The rearrangement joins TRBV7-9 to TRBJ2-1; 8 nucleotides agree with TRBD1. The J segment lost 3 bases and the V segment lost 4 bases, leaving 11 bases of the junction unmatched. Germline CDR1 is SEHNR and CDR2 is FQNEAQ (reference sequence). CDR3 size: 17 residues. As DNA, the CDR3 is TGTGCCAGCAGCTCGCAGACAGGGGCGTACCTCTACAATGAGCAGTTCTTC. Amino acids: CASSSQTGAYLYNEQFF.

This chain connects TRBV28 to TRBJ1-2, with D hard to call. Germline CDR1 and CDR2: MDHEN and SYDVKM. The V end lost 8 bases, the J end lost 7 bases, and 14 bases lay between the germline ends. The CDR3 loop spans 12 amino acids. In DNA form, the CDR3 reads TGTGCCAGCCAGACCGCGATTCGTGGCTACACCTTC. Its translation is CASQTAIRGYTF.

The rearrangement links TRBV7-2 to TRBJ2-1, with 14 bases matching TRBD2. With V trimmed by 4 bases and J by 13 bases, 6 bases remained unmatched. Germline-derived CDR1 and CDR2 are SGHTA and FQGNSA. CDR3 length: 14 amino acids. CDR3 amino acids: CASSSGLAGARQFF. Here the CDR3 DNA reads TGTGCCAGCAGCTCGGGACTAGCGGGGGCCAGACAGTTCTTC.

The CDR3 spells CASSLTRGDTQYF. The DNA of the CDR3 is TGTGCCAGCAGCTTAACTAGAGGCGATACGCAGTATTTT. This chain links TRBV7-3 with TRBJ2-3; no clear D gene. Germline assignment: CDR1 SGHTA and CDR2 FQGTGA. This CDR3 contains 13 residues. Deletions cut 0 bases from V and 6 bases from J, with 7 bases between.

The V and J genes are TRBV28 and TRBJ2-7; D call uncertain. The germline V gene encodes CDR1 MDHEN and CDR2 SYDVKM. CDR3 length: 13 residues. Trimming took off 7 bases at V and 6 bases at J, with 16 bases between the two ends. The DNA for the CDR3 is TGTGCCAGCACTCAATACGCCGGGCCCGAGCAGTACTTC. Translated, it gives CASTQYAGPEQYF.

This clone was seen more than once but under ten times. The J gene is TRBJ2-7, the V gene TRBV6-1; TRBD2 matches 9 bases. The CDR3 spans 15 residues. The J segment lost 1 base and the V segment lost 1 base, leaving 2 bases of the junction unmatched. CDR1 MNHNS and CDR2 SASEGT come from the germline V gene. The chain's CDR3 is CASSEETSGSYEQYF. The DNA for the CDR3 is TGTGCCAGCAGTGAAGAAACTAGCGGGTCCTACGAGCAGTACTTC.

The V and J genes are TRBV4-3 and TRBJ1-2; 8 bases map to TRBD1. The CDR3 is made up of 15 amino acids. Trimming cost V 2 bases and J 3 bases; bases outside gene matches: 5. CDR1 and CDR2 (germline): LGHNA, YSLEER. The DNA for the CDR3 is TGCGCCAGCAGCCAACACGGACAGGGAGACTATGGCTACACCTTC. Amino acids: CASSQHGQGDYGYTF.

The chain employs TRBV6-6 and TRBJ1-6; the D is unclear. CDR1 MNHNY and CDR2 SVGAGI come from the germline V gene (reference sequence). Trimming removed 6 bases from V and 5 bases from J, with 8 bases in between. This CDR3 contains 13 residues. Here the CDR3 DNA reads TGTGCCAGCAGCTCCGGCCATAATTCACCCCTCCACTTT. Protein sequence: CASSSGHNSPLHF.

The chain uses TRBV15 and TRBJ2-3, with TRBD2 matching 10 bases. Per germline, CDR1 LNHNV and CDR2 YYDKDF (reference sequence). V dropped 1 base and J dropped 1; count of bases not matched to a gene: 2. The CDR3 sequence is 16 residues long. The CDR3 coding sequence is TGTGCCACCAGCAGAGCACTAGCGGGGCGCACAGATACGCAGTATTTT. Its translation: CATSRALAGRTDTQYF.